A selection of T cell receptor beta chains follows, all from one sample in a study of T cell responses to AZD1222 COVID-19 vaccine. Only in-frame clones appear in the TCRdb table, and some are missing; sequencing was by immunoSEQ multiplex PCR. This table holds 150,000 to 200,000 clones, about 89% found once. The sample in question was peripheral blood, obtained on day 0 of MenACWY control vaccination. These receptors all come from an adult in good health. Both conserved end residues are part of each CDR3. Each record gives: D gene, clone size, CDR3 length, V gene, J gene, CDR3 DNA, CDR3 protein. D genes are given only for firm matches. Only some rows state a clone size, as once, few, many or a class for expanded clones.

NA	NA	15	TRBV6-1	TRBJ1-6	TGTGCCAGCAGTGAAGCCCCCCCTGGGGCTCTACCCCTCCACTTT	CASSEAPPGALPLHF
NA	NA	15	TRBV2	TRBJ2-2	TGTGCCAGCAGTGACGGGACGTGGGACACCGGGGAGCTGTTTTTT	CASSDGTWDTGELFF
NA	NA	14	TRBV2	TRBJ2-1	TGTGCCAGCATTGGCAGGGGCACTAGAAATGAGCAGTTCTTC	CASIGRGTRNEQFF
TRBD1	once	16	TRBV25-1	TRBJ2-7	TGTGCCAGCAGTGCGCCGGGACAGGGGGTAGAGGGTGAGCAGTACTTC	CASSAPGQGVEGEQYF
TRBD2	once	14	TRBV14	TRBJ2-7	TGTGCCAGCAGCCCTGGCGGGAGGGCCTACGAGCAGTACTTC	CASSPGGRAYEQYF
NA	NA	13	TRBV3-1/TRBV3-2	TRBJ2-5	TGTGCCAGCAGCCAGAAAGGGCAAGAGACCCAGTACTTC	CASSQKGQETQYF
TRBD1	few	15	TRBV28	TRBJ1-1	TGTGCCAGCAGCACTAGGCCGGGACAGGAACCTGAAGCTTTCTTT	CASSTRPGQEPEAFF
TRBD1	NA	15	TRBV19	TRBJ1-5	TGTGCCAGTAAAAAAGGGACAGTTGGCGATCAGCCCCAGCATTTT	CASKKGTVGDQPQHF
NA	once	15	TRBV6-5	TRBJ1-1	TGTGCCAGCAGCCGGGCCTCGGGGGGGAACACTGAAGCTTTCTTT	CASSRASGGNTEAFF
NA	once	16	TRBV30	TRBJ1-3	TGTGCCTGGAGTGTACGGGCAGGTAGAACTGGAAACACCATATATTTT	CAWSVRAGRTGNTIYF
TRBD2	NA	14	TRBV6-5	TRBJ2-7	TGTGCCAGCAGTTACTCGAGACTAGCGCACGAGCAGTACTTC	CASSYSRLAHEQYF
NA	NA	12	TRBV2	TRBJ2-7	TGTGCCAGCAAGGGTAGAATACACGAGCAGTACTTC	CASKGRIHEQYF
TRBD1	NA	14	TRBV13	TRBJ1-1	TGTGCCAGCAGCCTACGACAGGGAAACACTGAAGCTTTCTTT	CASSLRQGNTEAFF
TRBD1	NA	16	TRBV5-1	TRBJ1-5	TGCGCCAGCAGCTCAGGACAGGGGGAACCAAATCAGCCCCAGCATTTT	CASSSGQGEPNQPQHF
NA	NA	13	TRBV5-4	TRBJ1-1	TGTGCCAGCAGCAAGACGGGGAACACTGAAGCTTTCTTT	CASSKTGNTEAFF
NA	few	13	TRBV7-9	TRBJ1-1	TGTGCCAGCGATGGGACACTGAACACTGAAGCTTTCTTT	CASDGTLNTEAFF
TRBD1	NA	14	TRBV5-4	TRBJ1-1	TGTGCCAGCTTCCGGACAGGGGAGGGGACTGAAGCTTTCTTT	CASFRTGEGTEAFF
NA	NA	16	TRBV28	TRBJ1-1	TGTGCCAGCAGTTTATTATCCTCCAGGAGAGACACTGAAGCTTTCTTT	CASSLLSSRRDTEAFF
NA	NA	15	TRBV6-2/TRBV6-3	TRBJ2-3	TGTGCCAGCAGTTACGCAGGGAGGCCCCCAGATACGCAGTATTTT	CASSYAGRPPDTQYF
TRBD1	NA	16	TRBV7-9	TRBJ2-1	TGTGCCAGCAGCTACAAGGCCGGGACAGGGGGCTGGGAGCAGTTCTTC	CASSYKAGTGGWEQFF
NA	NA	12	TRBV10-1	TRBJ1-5	TGCGCCAGCAGTGGGGGGATCCTGCCCCAGCATTTT	CASSGGILPQHF
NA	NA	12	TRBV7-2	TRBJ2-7	TGTGCCAGCAGCTTCAACAGGTACGAGCAGTACTTC	CASSFNRYEQYF
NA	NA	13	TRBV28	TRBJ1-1	TGTGCCAGCAGTCTAAGTTCCCGCACTGAAGCTTTCTTT	CASSLSSRTEAFF
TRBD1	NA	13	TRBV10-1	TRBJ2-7	TGCGCCAGCCCCTACTGGACAGGGACCGAGCAGTACTTC	CASPYWTGTEQYF
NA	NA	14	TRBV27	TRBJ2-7	TGTGCCAGCAGTTTCAGGGAACGGTCCTACGAGCAGTACTTC	CASSFRERSYEQYF
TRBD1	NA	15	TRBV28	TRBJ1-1	TGTGCCAGCAGCCCAGGGACAGGTAAAGTCCTTGGAGCTTTCTTT	CASSPGTGKVLGAFF
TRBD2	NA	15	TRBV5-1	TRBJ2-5	TGCGCCAGCAGCTTGGCGTCTAGCGGGAGTGAGACCCAGTACTTC	CASSLASSGSETQYF
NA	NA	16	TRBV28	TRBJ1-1	TGTGCCAGCAGTATGCTTGTAAGGGATATTGGCACTGAAGCTTTCTTT	CASSMLVRDIGTEAFF
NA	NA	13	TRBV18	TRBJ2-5	TGTGCCAGCTCACCACTAGCCGGAGAGACCCAGTACTTC	CASSPLAGETQYF
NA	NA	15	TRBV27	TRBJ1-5	TGTGCCAGCGCCCCGGTACGAGGGGGCAATCAGCCCCAGCATTTT	CASAPVRGGNQPQHF
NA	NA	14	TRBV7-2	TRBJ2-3	TGTGCCAGCAGCTTTGGCAGAGTCACAGATACGCAGTATTTT	CASSFGRVTDTQYF
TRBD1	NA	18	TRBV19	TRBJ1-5	TGTGCCAGTAGTATATACCACCTCGCGACAGGGGGTCATCAGCCCCAGCATTTT	CASSIYHLATGGHQPQHF
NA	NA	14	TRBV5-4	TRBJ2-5	TGTGCCAGCAGCTTAGGGCGGCTCCAAGAGACCCAGTACTTC	CASSLGRLQETQYF
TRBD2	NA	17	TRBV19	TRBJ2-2	TGTGCCAGTAGTACCCGACTAGCGGGGGCGTACACTGGGGAGCTGTTTTTT	CASSTRLAGAYTGELFF
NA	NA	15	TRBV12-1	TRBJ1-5	TGTGCCAGCAGCTTCCGATGGGGGCGGGATCAGCCCCAGCATTTT	CASSFRWGRDQPQHF
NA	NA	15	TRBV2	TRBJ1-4	TGTGCCAGCAGTGACTTCATTGCAACTAATGAAAAACTGTTTTTT	CASSDFIATNEKLFF
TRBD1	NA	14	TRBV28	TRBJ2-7	TGTGCCAGCAGAACAGGGGGCCCAGGCTACGAGCAGTACTTC	CASRTGGPGYEQYF
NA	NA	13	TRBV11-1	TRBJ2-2	TGTGCCAGCAGCTTACGTAGTACCGGGGAGCTGTTTTTT	CASSLRSTGELFF
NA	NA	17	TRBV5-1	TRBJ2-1	TGCGCCAGCAGCTTAGGCGTGGGGCTGAGAATCGACAATGAGCAGTTCTTC	CASSLGVGLRIDNEQFF
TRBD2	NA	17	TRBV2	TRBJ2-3	TGTGCCAGCAGGGGCTTTAGCGGGGGGTCCTCCACAGATACGCAGTATTTT	CASRGFSGGSSTDTQYF
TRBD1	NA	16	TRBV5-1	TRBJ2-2	TGCGCCAGCAGCCCGACAGGGGACGCGAACACCGGGGAGCTGTTTTTT	CASSPTGDANTGELFF
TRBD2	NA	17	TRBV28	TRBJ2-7	TGTGCCAGCAGTAGGCAGGGGGGACTAGCGGGAGGTGACGAGCAGTACTTC	CASSRQGGLAGGDEQYF
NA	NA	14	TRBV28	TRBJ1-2	TGTGCCAGCAGTCCACGCAGGGGTAGCTATGGCTACACCTTC	CASSPRRGSYGYTF
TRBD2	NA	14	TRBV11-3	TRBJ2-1	TGTGCCAGCAGCCTTAGCGGGAGGGGGAATGAGCAGTTCTTC	CASSLSGRGNEQFF
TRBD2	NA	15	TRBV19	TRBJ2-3	TGTGCCAGTAGCCCCGGGACTAGGGGCACAGATACGCAGTATTTT	CASSPGTRGTDTQYF
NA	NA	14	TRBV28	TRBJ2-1	TGTGCCAGCACCTCGGACTACTCCTACAATGAGCAGTTCTTC	CASTSDYSYNEQFF
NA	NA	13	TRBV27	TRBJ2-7	TGTGCCAGCAGTTTATCGTTGGGCTACGAGCAGTACTTC	CASSLSLGYEQYF